The clone carrying this T cell receptor beta chain was found many times. Its specificity is unknown. Individual cDNA molecules were tagged with unique molecular identifiers, the study reported. TCRdb reanalysed the 5' RACE reads using MiXCR and keeps one entry per CDR3 protein. The sample records 55,000 to 75,000 distinct CDR3 sequences, almost 9.5% being singletons. The sample originates from a study of early T cells in non-severe SARS-CoV-2 infection. Study-level background: Sequencing was performed on bulk RNA from unsorted whole blood, leaving chains unpaired.

Regarding the study as a whole: Matching with VDJdb favored anti-spike CD8 responses (missing private and CD4 specificities).

CDR3 length equals 14 residues. V lost 2 bases and J lost 8, with 15 bases in between. Germline V gene lookup returns CDR1 SEHNR and CDR2 FQNEAQ (reference sequence). The sequencing sample was made of whole blood. The source is an adult who was a healthcare worker with PCR-confirmed SARS-CoV-2 infection or an uninfected control (not recorded which). The chain carries TRBV7-9 and TRBJ1-1; D is uncertain. In nucleotides, the CDR3 is TGTGCCAGCAGCTTAATGACGTACCTGGGGGAAGCTTTCTTT. It translates to CASSLMTYLGEAFF.